The 18 T cell receptor beta chains listed next were all sequenced from one sample in a study of shared clonotypes between healthy human individuals. Assay: immunoSEQ multiplex PCR; the TCRdb copy retains only in-frame clones and omits some. The table lists about 230,000 clones, 60% to 70% of them singletons. Sequencing input: memory CD4+ T cells sorted from blood. Regarding subset: CD45RA-negative fraction. The source of these receptors is a man aged 25 to 40 in good health.

This clone was seen repeatedly, ten times or more. V is TRBV7-2 and J is TRBJ2-7, with TRBD2 matching over 10 bases. The CDR3 runs to 16 residues. The junction had 14 bases not matched to a gene; V was cut back by 5 bases and J by 7 bases. Germline assignment: CDR1 SGHTA and CDR2 FQGNSA. CDR3 amino acids: CASSPGGASGSREQYF. CDR3 in DNA: TGTGCCAGCAGCCCCGGGGGGGCTAGCGGGAGCAGGGAGCAGTACTTC. Looking up the rest from reference TRBV7-2 and TRBJ2-7 gives the full variable domain: GAGVSQSPSNKVTEKGKDVELRCDPISGHTALYWYRQSLGQGLEFLIYFQGNSAPDKSGLPSDRFSAERTGGSVSTLTIQRTQQEDSAVYLCASSPGGASGSREQYFGPGTRLTVT.

This rearrangement joins TRBV6-1 to TRBJ1-1, with TRBD1 matching 8 bases. The V gene's germline CDR1 is MNHNS and CDR2 SASEGT. The CDR3 runs 16 residues. V trimming: 4 bases; J trimming: 1 base; junction bases outside the gene matches: 8. The CDR3 coding sequence is TGTGCCAGCAGTGCCCGCAGGGGGCGTGGGAACACTGAAGCTTTCTTT. This gives the protein CASSARRGRGNTEAFF.

The chain employs TRBV28 and TRBJ2-7; D ambiguous. From germline, CDR1 is MDHEN and CDR2 SYDVKM. This CDR3 spans 12 amino acids. Trimming pared 5 bases from V and 6 bases from J, leaving 11 bases between. CDR3 sequence reads: CASSPLRREQYF. The CDR3 DNA sequence: TGTGCCAGCAGTCCTCTCCGTCGCGAGCAGTACTTC. Variable domain in full (rest from reference TRBV28 and TRBJ2-7): DVKVTQSSRYLVKRTGEKVFLECVQDMDHENMFWYRQDPGLGLRLIYFSYDVKMKEKGDIPEGYSVSREKKERFSLILESASTNQTSMYLCASSPLRREQYFGPGTRLTVT.

V gene TRBV5-1 combines with J gene TRBJ1-2; perhaps TRBD1 as D (6 bases). Per germline, CDR1 SGHRS and CDR2 YFSETQ. The CDR3 sequence is 13 residues long. Trimming left V 1 base short and J 8 bases short, with 12 bases between. CDR3 protein: CASSLRGARGYTF. The CDR3 region has the DNA TGCGCCAGCAGCTTGCGGGGGGCTCGCGGCTACACCTTC.

This clone was counted a few times. This chain connects TRBV11-2 to TRBJ2-3; D gene uncertain. Germline CDR1 is SGHAT and CDR2 is FQNNGV. V dropped 1 base and J dropped 0 bases, with 8 bases sitting between them. CDR3 size: 15 residues. Here the CDR3 reads CASSLAAPSTDTQYF. The CDR3 DNA reads TGTGCCAGCAGCTTAGCTGCACCTAGCACAGATACGCAGTATTTT.

This rearrangement joins TRBV11-2 to TRBJ2-3; 9 positions agree with TRBD2. CDR3 length equals 16 residues. The germline V gene has CDR1 SGHAT and CDR2 FQNNGV. The J segment lost 1 base and the V segment lost 1 base, leaving 3 bases of the junction unmatched. The CDR3 bases are TGTGCCAGCAGCTTAGGCGGGAGGGGCCGCACAGATACGCAGTATTTT. Residues: CASSLGGRGRTDTQYF.

In this sample, this clone turned up a few times. The V and J genes are TRBV11-2 and TRBJ2-1; 11 positions agree with TRBD2. This CDR3 has 15 amino acids. The germline V gene has CDR1 SGHAT and CDR2 FQNNGV. J was trimmed by 8 bases and V by 5 bases; bases with no gene match: 8. The CDR3 is CASSPRLAGLDEQFF. As DNA, the CDR3 is TGTGCCAGCAGCCCGAGACTAGCGGGACTCGATGAGCAGTTCTTC. The full variable domain, completed using reference TRBV11-2 and TRBJ2-1, is EAGVAQSPRYKIIEKRQSVAFWCNPISGHATLYWYQQILGQGPKLLIQFQNNGVVDDSQLPKDRFSAERLKGVDSTLKIQPAKLEDSAVYLCASSPRLAGLDEQFFGPGTRLTVL.

This chain connects TRBV28 to TRBJ2-1; 7 bases are shared with TRBD1. Losses at the gene ends were 4 bases for V and 10 bases for J; bases not matched to a gene: 10. CDR3 size: 14 residues. Germline CDR1 and CDR2: MDHEN and SYDVKM. The CDR3 sequence: CASSSSRDRDEQFF. CDR3 DNA sequence: TGTGCCAGCAGTTCCTCCCGGGACAGAGACGAGCAGTTCTTC.

As DNA, the CDR3 is TGTGCCAGCAGCATTAGCGGGAGCTCCTACAATGAGCAGTTCTTC. Amino acid sequence: CASSISGSSYNEQFF. This sequence joins TRBV7-2 and TRBJ2-1, with 9 positions matching TRBD2. Germline loops: CDR1 SGHTA, CDR2 FQGNSA. Trimming removed 5 bases from V and 0 bases from J; junction bases left unmatched: 2. This CDR3 has 15 amino acids. The full variable domain, with the rest looked up from reference TRBV7-2 and TRBJ2-1, is GAGVSQSPSNKVTEKGKDVELRCDPISGHTALYWYRQSLGQGLEFLIYFQGNSAPDKSGLPSDRFSAERTGGSVSTLTIQRTQQEDSAVYLCASSISGSSYNEQFFGPGTRLTVL.

The chain joins TRBV6-5 to TRBJ2-3; D unresolved. Germline CDR1 MNHEY, CDR2 SVGAGI. The CDR3 runs 15 residues. V lost 4 bases, J lost 2 bases, and 13 bases lay in between. CDR3 DNA: TGTGCCAGCAGTTTAGGTTGGACCGTCACAGATACGCAGTATTTT. Protein sequence: CASSLGWTVTDTQYF.

The V gene is TRBV2, the J gene TRBJ2-1, with 14 nucleotides matching TRBD2. The CDR3 is made up of 15 amino acids. Germline trimming cut 6 bases from V and 5 bases from J; bases unmatched to any gene: 3. In germline, CDR1 is SNHLY, CDR2 FYNNEI. The CDR3 nucleotides read TGTGCCAGCAGGATGGGACTAGCGGGAGACAATGAGCAGTTCTTC. The encoded protein is CASRMGLAGDNEQFF. The full variable domain, with the rest looked up from reference TRBV2 and TRBJ2-1, is EPEVTQTPSHQVTQMGQEVILRCVPISNHLYFYWYRQILGQKVEFLVSFYNNEISEKSEIFDDQFSVERPDGSNFTLKIRSTKLEDSAMYFCASRMGLAGDNEQFFGPGTRLTVL.

This chain links TRBV11-3 with TRBJ1-1; D is undetermined. CDR3 length: 13 amino acids. CDR1 is SGHNT, CDR2 YENEEA, per germline. V was pared by 1 base and J by 9 bases, with 12 bases between. The chain's CDR3 is CASSLGSPGKAFF. In DNA, the CDR3 is TGTGCCAGCAGCTTAGGGAGTCCGGGTAAAGCTTTCTTT.

This chain links TRBV19 with TRBJ2-4; no firm D call. This CDR3 spans 16 amino acids. Germline V gives CDR1 LNHDA, CDR2 SQIVND (reference sequence). Trimming took 0 bases from V and 0 from J, leaving 9 bases between them. CDR3 DNA sequence: TGTGCCAGTAGTATAGAGACGCAGATAGCCAAAAACATTCAGTACTTC. It translates to CASSIETQIAKNIQYF. Looking up the rest from reference TRBV19 and TRBJ2-4 gives the full variable domain: DGGITQSPKYLFRKEGQNVTLSCEQNLNHDAMYWYRQDPGQGLRLIYYSQIVNDFQKGDIAEGYSVSREKKESFPLTVTSAQKNPTAFYLCASSIETQIAKNIQYFGAGTRLSVL.

The table lists this clone with a few counts. This specimen includes other DNA sequences encoding the same CDR3. The chain couples TRBV18 to TRBJ1-5, with TRBD1 matching 8 bases. Trimming took 4 bases from V and 5 from J; bases not matched to a gene: 1. The CDR3 runs to 13 residues. Germline CDR1 is KGHSH and CDR2 is LQKENI. CDR3 residues: CASSLQGDQPQHF. CDR3 coding DNA: TGTGCCAGCTCACTACAGGGGGATCAGCCCCAGCATTTT.

As for this clone: It differs at one base from a far larger clone, so likely a read error. The chain joins TRBV5-5 to TRBJ2-5; D ambiguous. The CDR3 is 12 residues long. V lost 1 base, J lost 0 bases, and 1 base lay in between. Germline V gene sequence: CDR1 SGHKS, CDR2 YYEKEE (reference sequence). The CDR3 region is CASSLHQETQYF. DNA of the CDR3: TGTGCCAGCAGCTTGCACCAAGAGACCCAGTACTTC.

The V gene is TRBV18, the J gene TRBJ2-5, with 8 positions matching TRBD2. Germline lookup yields CDR1 KGHSH and CDR2 LQKENI. V lost 1 base and J lost 1; bases outside the gene matches: 8. The CDR3 extends over 17 amino acids. The CDR3 loop reads CASSPLGGSGIQETQYF. The CDR3 DNA is TGTGCCAGCTCACCACTGGGGGGTAGCGGGATCCAAGAGACCCAGTACTTC.

In this sample, this clone turned up once. V is TRBV7-8 and J is TRBJ2-5; unclear D gene. This CDR3 has 13 residues. The V gene lost 5 bases and the J gene lost 1 base, with 8 bases spanning the gap. Looked up from germline, CDR1 is SGHVS and CDR2 is FQNEAQ. CDR3 sequence reads: CASSGSTQETQYF. The CDR3 coding sequence is TGTGCCAGCAGCGGCAGTACCCAAGAGACCCAGTACTTC.

The chain joins TRBV2 to TRBJ2-3, with unresolved D. The ends were cut back, 2 bases at V and 0 bases at J, with 9 bases in the middle. The CDR3 is made up of 15 amino acids. Germline V lookup: CDR1 SNHLY, CDR2 FYNNEI. The CDR3: CASSEPGFSTDTQYF. The CDR3 region has the DNA TGTGCCAGCAGTGAACCGGGTTTTAGCACAGATACGCAGTATTTT.